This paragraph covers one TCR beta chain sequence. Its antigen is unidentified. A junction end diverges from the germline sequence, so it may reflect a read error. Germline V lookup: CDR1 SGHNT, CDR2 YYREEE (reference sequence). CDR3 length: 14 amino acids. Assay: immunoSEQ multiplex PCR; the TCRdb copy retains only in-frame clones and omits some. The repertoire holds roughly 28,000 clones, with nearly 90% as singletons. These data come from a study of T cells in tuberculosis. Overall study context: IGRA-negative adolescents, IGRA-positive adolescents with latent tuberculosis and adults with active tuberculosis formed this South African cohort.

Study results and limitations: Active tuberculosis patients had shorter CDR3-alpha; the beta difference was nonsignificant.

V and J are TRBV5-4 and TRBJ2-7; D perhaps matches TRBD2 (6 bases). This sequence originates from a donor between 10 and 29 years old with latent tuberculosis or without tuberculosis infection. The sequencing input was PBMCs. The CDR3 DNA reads TGCGCCAGCAGCCAAGATTGGGGGAGGTACGAGCAGTACTTC. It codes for CASSQDWGRYEQYF.